These 3 T cell receptor beta chains were all obtained from the same sample, sequenced in a study of T cells after yellow fever vaccination (dated by TCRdb to between 2017 and 2020). The method behind the library was 5' RACE. Reads for this sample came from an Illumina HiSeq 2500. Using fastp trimming at Q25 and MiXCR clonotype assembly, TCRdb reanalyzed the public sequencing data and kept in-frame beta chains. CDR3 protein duplicates are merged, each entry listing the most common genes and DNA. This sample comprises 500,000 to 650,000 distinct CDR3 sequences, roughly 12% of them detected only once. In total, the top ten clones hold about 14% of the sample. The intended sense of this specimen's treatment or condition label: live attenuated yellow fever vaccine strain. The sample in question was PBMCs, obtained on the day of the yellow fever booster vaccination. The source is a man aged 25 to 40 who received the YFV17D yellow fever vaccine.

The chain is built from TRBV12-3 or TRBV12-4 and TRBJ2-3, with 7 bases that match TRBD1. With 11 bases clipped from V and 0 bases from J, the junction kept 20 bases outside the gene matches. The CDR3 length is 18 residues. CDR3 region: CAFSLAINRGYSTDTQYF. The CDR3 region has the DNA TGTGCCTTCAGTTTAGCGATTAACAGGGGATATAGCACAGATACGCAGTATTTT.

The chain recombines TRBV30 with TRBJ2-7, with a tentative D call TRBD1 (6 bases). Germline CDR1 GTSNPN, CDR2 SVGIG (reference sequence). The CDR3 totals 14 residues. V was cut by 4 bases and J by 7 bases, with 20 bases left in between. The CDR3, as DNA: TGTGCCTGGACCCCCGGGACAAGCTCTGGGGAGCAGTACTTC. It translates to CAWTPGTSSGEQYF.

CDR3: CASSYSPSLGEQYF. For the CDR3, the DNA is TGTGCCAGCAGTTATTCACCCTCCCTGGGCGAGCAGTACTTC. The V gene is TRBV6-2 or TRBV6-3, the J gene TRBJ2-7, with unresolved D. The CDR3 spans 14 residues. The germline V and J ends were trimmed by 3 bases and 6 bases, with 15 bases remaining between them. Germline values: CDR1 MNHEY, CDR2 SVGEGT.